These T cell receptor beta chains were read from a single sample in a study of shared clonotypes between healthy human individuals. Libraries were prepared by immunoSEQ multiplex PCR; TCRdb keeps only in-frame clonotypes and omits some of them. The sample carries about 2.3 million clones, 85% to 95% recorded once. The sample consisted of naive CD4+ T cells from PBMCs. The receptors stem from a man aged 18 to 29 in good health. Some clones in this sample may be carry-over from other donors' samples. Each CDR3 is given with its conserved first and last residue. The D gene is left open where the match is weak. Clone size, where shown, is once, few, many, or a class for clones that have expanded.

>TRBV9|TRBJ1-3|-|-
TGTGCCAGCAGCGTATTCCCCAACCTTGGAAACACCATATATTTT
CASSVFPNLGNTIYF
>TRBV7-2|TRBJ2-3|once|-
TGTGCCAGCAGCTTCGGGCAGGCTGATACGCAGTATTTT
CASSFGQADTQYF
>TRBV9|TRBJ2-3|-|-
TGTGCCAGCAGCGTAGTCAGCCTAGCAGATACGCAGTATTTT
CASSVVSLADTQYF
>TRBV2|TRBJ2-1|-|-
TGTGCCAGCAGGGACGGAACAGGGTCATACAATGAGCAGTTCTTC
CASRDGTGSYNEQFF
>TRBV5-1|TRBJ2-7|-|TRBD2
TGCGCCAGCAGGGGGACTAGCGGGAGGGCGAGCTCCTACGAGCAGTACTTC
CASRGTSGRASSYEQYF
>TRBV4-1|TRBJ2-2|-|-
TGCGCCAGCAGCCAACCCAGCGGCCTATACACCGGGGAGCTGTTTTTT
CASSQPSGLYTGELFF
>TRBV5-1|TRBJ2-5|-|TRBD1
TGCGCCAGCAGCGGCGCCGGGACAGGGTCCCAAGAGACCCAGTACTTC
CASSGAGTGSQETQYF
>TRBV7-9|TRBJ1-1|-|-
TGTGCCAGCAGTAGAAGTTCTGAAGCTTTCTTT
CASSRSSEAFF
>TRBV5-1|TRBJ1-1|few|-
TGCGCCAGCAGCTTCAGGGGCACTGAAGCTTTCTTT
CASSFRGTEAFF
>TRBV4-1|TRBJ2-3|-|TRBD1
TGCGCCAGCAGTCGCACTCTTCCGGGACAGCGAAGGACCGATACGCAGTATTTT
CASSRTLPGQRRTDTQYF
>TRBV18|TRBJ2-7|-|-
TGTGCCAGCTCACCGGCTACCGGTGGACACGAGCAGTACTTC
CASSPATGGHEQYF
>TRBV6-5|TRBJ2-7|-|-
TGTGCCAGCAGTTACTCGTCCGATAGGTCTAGCGAGCAGTACTTC
CASSYSSDRSSEQYF
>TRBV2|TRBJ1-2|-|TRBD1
TGTGCCAGCAGTGCAGGACAGGTTAATGGCTACACCTTC
CASSAGQVNGYTF
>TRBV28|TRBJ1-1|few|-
TGTGCCAGCAGTTTTAACAGGAACACTGAAGCTTTCTTT
CASSFNRNTEAFF
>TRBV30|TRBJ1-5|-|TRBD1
TGTGCCTGGGGACAGGGCGTGGATCAGCCCCAGCATTTT
CAWGQGVDQPQHF
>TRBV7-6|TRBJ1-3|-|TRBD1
TGTGCCAGCAGCTTAGGACAGGGAAACTCTGGAAACACCATATATTTT
CASSLGQGNSGNTIYF
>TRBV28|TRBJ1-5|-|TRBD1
TGTGCCAGCAGTCCCCGGGACAGGCCCAATCAGCCCCAGCATTTT
CASSPRDRPNQPQHF
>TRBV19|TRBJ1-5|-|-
TGTGCCAGTAGTTTTCTCGGACAGCCCCAGCATTTT
CASSFLGQPQHF
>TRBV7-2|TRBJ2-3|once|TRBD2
TGTGCCAGCAGCCGAACGGGAGGGTTTCAAGTTACGCAGTATTTT
CASSRTGGFQVTQYF
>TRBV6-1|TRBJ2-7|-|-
TGTGCCAGCAGTGAGGGAACGACAAACTACGAGCAGTACTTC
CASSEGTTNYEQYF
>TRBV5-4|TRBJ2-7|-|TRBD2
TGTGCCAGCAGCACCGGGACTAGCGGGAGTAAAGAGCAGTACTTC
CASSTGTSGSKEQYF
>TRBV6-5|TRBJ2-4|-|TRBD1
TGTGCCAGCAGTCTGGACAGGGGGCGACGGTCTCAGTACTTC
CASSLDRGRRSQYF
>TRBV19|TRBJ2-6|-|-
TGTGCCAGTAGTATGGAACCCCTCTCTGGGGCCAACGTCCTGACTTTC
CASSMEPLSGANVLTF
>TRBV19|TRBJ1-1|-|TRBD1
TGTGCCAGTAGTACGAACCAGGGGGACACTGAAGCTTTCTTT
CASSTNQGDTEAFF
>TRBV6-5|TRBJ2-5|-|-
TGTGCCAGCAGATCCACCAGAGGAGAGACCCAGTACTTC
CASRSTRGETQYF
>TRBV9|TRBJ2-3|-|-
TGTGCCAGCAGTCAAACAGATACGCAGTATTTT
CASSQTDTQYF
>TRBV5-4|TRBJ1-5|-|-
TGTGCCAGCAGCTTGGGTGGGGATAGCAATCAGCCCCAGCATTTT
CASSLGGDSNQPQHF
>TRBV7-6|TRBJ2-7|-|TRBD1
TGTGCCAGCAGCTTGCTGGGACAGGGAGGAACCTACGAGCAGTACTTC
CASSLLGQGGTYEQYF
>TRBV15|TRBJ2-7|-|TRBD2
TGTGCCACCAGCAGAGTCCGGGGGGTCTACGAGCAGTACTTC
CATSRVRGVYEQYF
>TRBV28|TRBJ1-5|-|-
TGTGCCAGCAGTCTAATGAGGGGGGGCGGTCAGCCCCAGCATTTT
CASSLMRGGGQPQHF
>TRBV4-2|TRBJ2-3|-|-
TGTGCCAGCAGCCAAGTCGGGGCGGAGGCCACAGATACGCAGTATTTT
CASSQVGAEATDTQYF
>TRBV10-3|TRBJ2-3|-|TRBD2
TGTGCCATCAGCGGACTAGCCTACACAGATACGCAGTATTTT
CAISGLAYTDTQYF
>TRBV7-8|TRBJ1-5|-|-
TGTGCCAGCAGCTCCCTGTCCGGGCCCCAGCATTTT
CASSSLSGPQHF
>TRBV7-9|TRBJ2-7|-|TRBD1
TGTGCCAGCAGCCTTGGACAGGGGGTGAGCTACGAGCAGTACTTC
CASSLGQGVSYEQYF
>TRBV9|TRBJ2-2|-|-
TGTGCCAGCAGCGTAGATGTAAACACCGGGGAGCTGTTTTTT
CASSVDVNTGELFF
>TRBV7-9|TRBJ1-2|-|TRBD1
TGTGCCAGCAGCCCCGGGACAGGGTCCGGAGACTATGGCTACACCTTC
CASSPGTGSGDYGYTF
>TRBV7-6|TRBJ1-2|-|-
TGTGCCAGCAGCCCTTGGGAGGCGAACTATGGCTACACCTTC
CASSPWEANYGYTF
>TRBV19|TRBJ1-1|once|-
TGTGCCAGTAGTATAGTGAAGAACACTGAAGCTTTCTTT
CASSIVKNTEAFF
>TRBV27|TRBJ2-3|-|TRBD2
TGTGCCAGCAGCTCTAGCGGTCCTTACACAGATACGCAGTATTTT
CASSSSGPYTDTQYF
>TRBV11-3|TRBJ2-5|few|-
TGTGCCAGCAGCTTAGGACAGCAAGAGACCCAGTACTTC
CASSLGQQETQYF
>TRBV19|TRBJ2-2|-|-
TGTGCCAGTAGTCCGGGGCCTGGCAGGGACACCGGGGAGCTGTTTTTT
CASSPGPGRDTGELFF
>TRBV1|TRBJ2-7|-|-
TGCACCAGCAGCCTCGGGGACTCACCGTTCTCCTACGAGCAGTACTTC
CTSSLGDSPFSYEQYF
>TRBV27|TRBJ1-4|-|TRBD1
TGTGCCAGCAGTTCCAGGGGGCCGGGAGAAAAACTGTTTTTT
CASSSRGPGEKLFF
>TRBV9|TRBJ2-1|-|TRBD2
TGTGCCAGCAGCGTAGCATTGGGGCGGGAGGCTAATGAGCAGTTCTTC
CASSVALGREANEQFF
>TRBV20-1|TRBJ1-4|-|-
TGCAGTGTCCAGTCTGGTGAAAAACTGTTTTTT
CSVQSGEKLFF
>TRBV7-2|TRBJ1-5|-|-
TGTGCCAGCAGCCGGGACGGACAAGGGTATAGCAATCAGCCCCAGCATTTT
CASSRDGQGYSNQPQHF
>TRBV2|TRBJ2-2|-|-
TGTGCCAGCACGGCCCCCCGGATGAGGAACACCGGGGAGCTGTTTTTT
CASTAPRMRNTGELFF
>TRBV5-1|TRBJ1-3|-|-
TGCGCCAGCAGCTTGGACGGCATCCTCTCTGGAAACACCATATATTTT
CASSLDGILSGNTIYF
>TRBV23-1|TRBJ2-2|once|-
TGCGCCAGCAGTCAATCGCCCCCCGGGGAGCTGTTTTTT
CASSQSPPGELFF